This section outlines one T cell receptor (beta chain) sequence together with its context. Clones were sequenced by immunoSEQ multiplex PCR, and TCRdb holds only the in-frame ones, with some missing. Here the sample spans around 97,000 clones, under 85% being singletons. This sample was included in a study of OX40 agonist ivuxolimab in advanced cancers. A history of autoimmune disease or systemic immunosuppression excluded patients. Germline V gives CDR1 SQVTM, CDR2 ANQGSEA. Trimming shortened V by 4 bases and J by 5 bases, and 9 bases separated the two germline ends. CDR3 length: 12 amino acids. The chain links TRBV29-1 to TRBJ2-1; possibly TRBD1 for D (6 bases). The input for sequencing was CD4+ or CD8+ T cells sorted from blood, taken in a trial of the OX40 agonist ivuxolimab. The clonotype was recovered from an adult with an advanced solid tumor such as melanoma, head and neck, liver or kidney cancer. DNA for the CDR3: TGCAGCGTTGCGGACAGCCACAATGAGCAGTTCTTC. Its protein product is CSVADSHNEQFF.